Listed below are T cell receptor beta chains from one sample, sequenced in a study of T-cell reconstitution after alpha-beta-depleted transplantation in children. TCRdb redid the calling of the PCR reads with MiXCR, one entry per CDR3 protein. The data show 90,000 to 100,000 distinct CDR3 sequences, 9% to 15% seen once. Sequencing used PBMCs from the stem cell graft donor, obtained from the stem cell graft. The origin of the receptors is a human donor who donated a stem cell graft to a child with inherited bone marrow failure. CDR3s include the opening cysteine and the closing phenylalanine or tryptophan. The D gene is left open where the match is weak. Only some rows state a clone size, as once, few, many or a class for expanded clones.

abundance	j_gene	d_gene	v_gene	CDR3nt	CDR3aa
many	TRBJ2-5	NA	TRBV5-5	TGTGCCAGCAGGGAGGGGGAGACCCAGTACTTC	CASREGETQYF
NA	TRBJ2-7	NA	TRBV20-1	TGCAGTGCTAGAGACTTGTTAGTCCACGGGCAGTACTTC	CSARDLLVHGQYF
NA	TRBJ1-5	NA	TRBV29-1	TGCAGCGTCGCCACAGGTGCCGGACAGCCCCAGCATTTT	CSVATGAGQPQHF
many	TRBJ2-7	TRBD1	TRBV27	TGTGCCAGCAGTCCGGGACAGACTTACGAGCAGTACTTC	CASSPGQTYEQYF
NA	TRBJ2-3	NA	TRBV4-3	TGCGCCAGCAGCCAAGAACCGACATCGGATACGCAGTATTTT	CASSQEPTSDTQYF
many	TRBJ1-5	TRBD1	TRBV9	TGTGCCAGCAGCTCCCAACTAGGGACAGGTTACTATAGCAATCAGCCCCAGCATTTT	CASSSQLGTGYYSNQPQHF
NA	TRBJ2-7	TRBD1	TRBV18	TGTGCCAGCTCACCACGCGGGACAGGGGGCTCGAACGAGCAGTACTTC	CASSPRGTGGSNEQYF
many	TRBJ1-2	NA	TRBV4-2	TGTGCCAGCAGCCAAGAACAGTATGGCTACACCTTC	CASSQEQYGYTF
many	TRBJ2-3	TRBD2	TRBV20-1	TGCAGTGCTAGCCCTAGCGGGAGTGGAGATACGCAGTATTTT	CSASPSGSGDTQYF
many	TRBJ2-3	NA	TRBV7-2	TGTGCCAGCAGCTTAGGTTTGACGGAGAGCACAGATACGCAGTATTTT	CASSLGLTESTDTQYF
NA	TRBJ2-3	TRBD2	TRBV28	TGTGCCAGCAGTTCTATTCTAGCGGGACGAGCTAGCACAGATACGCAGTATTTT	CASSSILAGRASTDTQYF
many	TRBJ2-3	NA	TRBV29-1	TGCAGCGTCACTCCCCGGGACACGCGTAGGGATACGCAGTATTTT	CSVTPRDTRRDTQYF
medium-sized	TRBJ2-5	TRBD1	TRBV2	TGTGCCAGCAGGACAGGGGCGGGGGAGACCCAGTACTTC	CASRTGAGETQYF
few	TRBJ2-3	NA	TRBV28	TGTGCCAGCAGTCGATTCGGCCAGCGGAGCCGCACAGATACGCAGTATTTT	CASSRFGQRSRTDTQYF
few	TRBJ2-5	NA	TRBV4-2	TGTGCCAGCAGCCAAGGAGGGACCCAGGCCATGGGGCAAGAGACCCAGTACTTC	CASSQGGTQAMGQETQYF
many	TRBJ2-1	TRBD2	TRBV5-1	TGCGCCAGCAGCTTGGAAAGCGGGGGCTACAATGAGCAGTTCTTC	CASSLESGGYNEQFF
many	TRBJ2-3	TRBD2	TRBV5-1	TGCGCCAGCAGCCTAGGACTAGACCCAGATACGCAGTATTTT	CASSLGLDPDTQYF
NA	TRBJ2-7	TRBD1	TRBV25-1	TGTGCCAGCAGGGAGGCCGGGACAGGTAACTACGAGCAGTACTTC	CASREAGTGNYEQYF
NA	TRBJ2-3	TRBD2	TRBV29-1	TGCAGCGTTGAAGGACTAGCGGGAGGGTTAGATACGCAGTATTTT	CSVEGLAGGLDTQYF
few	TRBJ1-1	NA	TRBV7-3	TGTGCCAGCAGCTTAAGAGCAGGGATCGAAGCTTTCTTT	CASSLRAGIEAFF
many	TRBJ1-1	NA	TRBV12-3/TRBV12-4	TGTGCCAGCACCCCGGACTGGGGAAACACTGAAGCTTTCTTT	CASTPDWGNTEAFF
many	TRBJ1-1	NA	TRBV7-2	TGTGCCAGCAGGCGAGGAGTGAACACTGAAGCTTTCTTT	CASRRGVNTEAFF
many	TRBJ1-2	TRBD1	TRBV20-1	TGCAGTGCTAGAAGTGGGGACAGCCTGGCAGGAGGCTACACCTTC	CSARSGDSLAGGYTF